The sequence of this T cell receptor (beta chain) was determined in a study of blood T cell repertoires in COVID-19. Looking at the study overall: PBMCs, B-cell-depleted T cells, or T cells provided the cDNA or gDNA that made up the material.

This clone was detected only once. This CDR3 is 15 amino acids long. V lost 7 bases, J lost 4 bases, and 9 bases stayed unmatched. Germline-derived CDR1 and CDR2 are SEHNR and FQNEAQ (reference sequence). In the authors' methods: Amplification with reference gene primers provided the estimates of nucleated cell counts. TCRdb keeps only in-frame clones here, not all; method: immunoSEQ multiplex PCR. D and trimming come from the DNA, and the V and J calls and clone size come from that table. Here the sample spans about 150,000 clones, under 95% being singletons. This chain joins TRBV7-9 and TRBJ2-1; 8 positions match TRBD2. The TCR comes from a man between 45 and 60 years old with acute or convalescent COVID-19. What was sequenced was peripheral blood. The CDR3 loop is CASTANGGAYNEQFF. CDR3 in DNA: TGTGCCAGCACGGCGAACGGGGGGGCGTACAATGAGCAGTTCTTC.